This TCR beta chain was sequenced for a study of T cells in localized non-small cell lung cancer. Study outcomes and limitations: Adjacent lung was found to contain a median about 62 of the top 100 tumor clones. Tumor showed lower T cell clonality than uninvolved adjacent lung, where it was highest.

Some clones are missing from TCRdb's copy, which holds only in-frame ones; the method was immunoSEQ multiplex PCR. In the table there are under 45,000 clones, about 80% of which are singletons. Note on this clone: Its target is unknown.

Germline values: CDR1 SGHDT, CDR2 YYEEEE. V lost 0 bases, J lost 0 bases, and 7 bases lay in between. The CDR3 length is 15 residues. The gene calls are TRBV5-6 and TRBJ1-5; D gene unclear. The TCR comes from a man between 40 and 75 years old with stage II lung adenocarcinoma. Sequenced material: PBMCs, taken before any cancer treatment. For the CDR3, the DNA is TGTGCCAGCAGCTTGGGACCATCTAGCAATCAGCCCCAGCATTTT. Its translation: CASSLGPSSNQPQHF.